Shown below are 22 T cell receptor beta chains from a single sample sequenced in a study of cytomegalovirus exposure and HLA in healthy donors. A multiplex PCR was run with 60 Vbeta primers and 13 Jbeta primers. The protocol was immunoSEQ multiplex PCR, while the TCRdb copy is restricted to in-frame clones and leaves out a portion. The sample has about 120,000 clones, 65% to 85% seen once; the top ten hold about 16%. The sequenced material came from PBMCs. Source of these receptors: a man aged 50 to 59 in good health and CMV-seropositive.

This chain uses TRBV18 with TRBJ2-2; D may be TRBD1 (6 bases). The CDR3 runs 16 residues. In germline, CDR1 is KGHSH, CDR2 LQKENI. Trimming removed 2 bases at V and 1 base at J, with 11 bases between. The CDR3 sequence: CASSPIGTKNTGELFF. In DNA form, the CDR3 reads TGTGCCAGCTCACCAATCGGGACAAAGAACACCGGGGAGCTGTTTTTT. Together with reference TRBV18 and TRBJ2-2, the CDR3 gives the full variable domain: NAGVMQNPRHLVRRRGQEARLRCSPMKGHSHVYWYRQLPEEGLKFMVYLQKENIIDESGMPKERFSAEFPKEGPSILRIQQVVRGDSAAYFCASSPIGTKNTGELFFGEGSRLTVL.

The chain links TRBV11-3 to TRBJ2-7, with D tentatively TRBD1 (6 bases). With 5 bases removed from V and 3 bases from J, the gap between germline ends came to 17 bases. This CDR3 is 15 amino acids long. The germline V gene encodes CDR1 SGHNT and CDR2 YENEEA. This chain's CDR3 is CASSPRGVQSYEQYF. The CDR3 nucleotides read TGTGCCAGCAGCCCCAGGGGTGTTCAAAGCTACGAGCAGTACTTC.

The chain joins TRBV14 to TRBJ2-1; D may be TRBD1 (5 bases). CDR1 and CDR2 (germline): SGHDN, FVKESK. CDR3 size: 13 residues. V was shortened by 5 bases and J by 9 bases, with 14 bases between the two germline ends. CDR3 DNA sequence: TGTGCCAGCAGCTTCACCAGGGTCACTGAGCAGTTCTTC. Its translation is CASSFTRVTEQFF.

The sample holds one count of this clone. CDR3 sequence (DNA): TGTGCCAGCAGTTTTACAGGGGGCGTCGATGGCTACACCTTC. Translating it yields CASSFTGGVDGYTF. This chain links TRBV27 with TRBJ1-2; 9 nucleotides match TRBD1. Per the germline V gene, CDR1 is MNHEY and CDR2 is SMNVEV (reference sequence). The CDR3 is 14 amino acids. The V and J ends lost 3 bases and 6 bases, in that order; junction bases with no gene match: 5.

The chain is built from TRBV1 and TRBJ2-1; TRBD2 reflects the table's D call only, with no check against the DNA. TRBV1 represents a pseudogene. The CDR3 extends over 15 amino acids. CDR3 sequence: CTSSLAGGPPNEQFF. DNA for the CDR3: TGCACCAGCAGTCTAGCGGGAGGGCCCCCTAATGAGCAGTTCTTC.

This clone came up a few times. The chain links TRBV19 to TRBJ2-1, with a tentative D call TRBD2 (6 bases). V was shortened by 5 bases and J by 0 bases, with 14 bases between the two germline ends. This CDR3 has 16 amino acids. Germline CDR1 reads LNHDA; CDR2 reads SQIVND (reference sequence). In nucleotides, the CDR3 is TGTGCCAGTAGTGCGGGACTCCTGAGCTCCTACAATGAGCAGTTCTTC. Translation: CASSAGLLSSYNEQFF.

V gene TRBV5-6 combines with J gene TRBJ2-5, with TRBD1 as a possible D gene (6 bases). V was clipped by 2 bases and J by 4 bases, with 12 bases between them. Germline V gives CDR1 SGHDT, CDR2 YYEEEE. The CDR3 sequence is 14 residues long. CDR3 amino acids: CASSLQGVAETQYF. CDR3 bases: TGTGCCAGCAGCTTACAGGGTGTGGCAGAGACCCAGTACTTC.

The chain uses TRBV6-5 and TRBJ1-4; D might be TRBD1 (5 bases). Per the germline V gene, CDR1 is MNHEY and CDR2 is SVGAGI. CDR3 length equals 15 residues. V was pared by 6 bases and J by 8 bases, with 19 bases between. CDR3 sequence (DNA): TGTGCCAGCAGGGATCAGGGTCGAGGAGTCGAAAAACTGTTTTTT. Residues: CASRDQGRGVEKLFF.

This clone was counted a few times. CDR3 amino acids: CASSLQVLHEQYF. The DNA for the CDR3 is TGCGCCAGCAGCTTGCAGGTCCTCCACGAGCAGTACTTC. The chain employs TRBV5-1 and TRBJ2-7; unclear D gene. The germline V gene encodes CDR1 SGHRS and CDR2 YFSETQ. V shed 1 base and J shed 5 bases, with 10 bases lying between them. This CDR3 comprises 13 residues.

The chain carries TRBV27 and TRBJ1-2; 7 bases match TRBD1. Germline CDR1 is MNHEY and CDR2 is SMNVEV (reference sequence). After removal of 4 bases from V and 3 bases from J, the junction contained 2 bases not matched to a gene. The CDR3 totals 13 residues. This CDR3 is CASSSGQYYGYTF. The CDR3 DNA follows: TGTGCCAGCAGTTCGGGACAGTACTATGGCTACACCTTC.

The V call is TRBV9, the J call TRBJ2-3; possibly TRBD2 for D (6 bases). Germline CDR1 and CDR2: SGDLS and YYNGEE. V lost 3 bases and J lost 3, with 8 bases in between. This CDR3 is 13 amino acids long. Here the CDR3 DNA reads TGTGCCAGCAGCGGACTAGGGACAGATACGCAGTATTTT. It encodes CASSGLGTDTQYF.

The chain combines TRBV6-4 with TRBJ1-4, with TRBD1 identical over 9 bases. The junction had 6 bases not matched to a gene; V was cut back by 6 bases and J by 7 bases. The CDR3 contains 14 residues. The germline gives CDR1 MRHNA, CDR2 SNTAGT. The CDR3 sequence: CASSPTGGSEKLFF. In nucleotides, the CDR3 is TGTGCCAGCAGCCCAACAGGGGGCAGTGAAAAACTGTTTTTT.

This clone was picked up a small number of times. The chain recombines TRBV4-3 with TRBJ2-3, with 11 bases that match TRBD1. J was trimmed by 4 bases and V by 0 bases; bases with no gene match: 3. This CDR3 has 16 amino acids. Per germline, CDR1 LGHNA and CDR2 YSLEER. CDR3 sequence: CASSQDPGQGADTQYF. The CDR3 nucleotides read TGCGCCAGCAGCCAAGATCCGGGACAGGGGGCAGATACGCAGTATTTT.

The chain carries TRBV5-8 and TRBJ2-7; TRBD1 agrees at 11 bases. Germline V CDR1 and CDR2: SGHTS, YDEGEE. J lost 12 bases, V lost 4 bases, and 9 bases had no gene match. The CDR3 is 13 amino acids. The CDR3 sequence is CASSHLRTGGMYF. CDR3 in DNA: TGTGCCAGCAGCCACCTGAGGACAGGGGGCATGTACTTC.

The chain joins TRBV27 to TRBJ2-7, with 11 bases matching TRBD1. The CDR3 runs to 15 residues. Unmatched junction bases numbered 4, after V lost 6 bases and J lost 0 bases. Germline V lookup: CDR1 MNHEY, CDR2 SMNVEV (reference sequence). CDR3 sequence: CASRLGTGGSYEQYF. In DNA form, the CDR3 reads TGTGCCAGCAGGCTAGGGACAGGGGGCTCCTACGAGCAGTACTTC.

CDR3 protein: CASKFLAGGETQYF. The CDR3 region has the DNA TGTGCCAGCAAGTTTTTGGCAGGGGGGGAGACCCAGTACTTC. The rearrangement joins TRBV5-4 to TRBJ2-5; D may be TRBD1 (7 bases). This CDR3 is 14 amino acids long. CDR1 is SGHNT, CDR2 YYREEE, per germline (reference sequence). The V gene lost 6 bases and the J gene lost 5 bases, with 17 bases spanning the gap.

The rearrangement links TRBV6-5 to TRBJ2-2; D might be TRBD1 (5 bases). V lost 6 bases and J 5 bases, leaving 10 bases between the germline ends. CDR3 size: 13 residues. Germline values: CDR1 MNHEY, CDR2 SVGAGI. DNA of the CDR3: TGTGCCAGCAGGATGACAGCGACCGGGGAGCTGTTTTTT. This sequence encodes CASRMTATGELFF.

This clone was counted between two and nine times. CDR3 protein: CASRQGATEAFF. CDR3 coding DNA: TGTGCCAGCAGACAGGGTGCGACTGAAGCTTTCTTT. The chain has TRBV6-5 and TRBJ1-1, with a possible D match to TRBD1 (6 bases). Trimming removed 6 bases from V and 5 bases from J, with 10 bases in between. The CDR3 covers 12 residues. From germline, CDR1 is MNHEY and CDR2 SVGAGI.

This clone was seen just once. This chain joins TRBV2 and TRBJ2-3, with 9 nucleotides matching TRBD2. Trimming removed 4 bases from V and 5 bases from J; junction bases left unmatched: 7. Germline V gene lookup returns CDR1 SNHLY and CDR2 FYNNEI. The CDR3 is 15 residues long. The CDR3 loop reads CASSALTSGGDTQYF. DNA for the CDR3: TGTGCCAGCAGTGCGTTGACTAGCGGAGGAGATACGCAGTATTTT.

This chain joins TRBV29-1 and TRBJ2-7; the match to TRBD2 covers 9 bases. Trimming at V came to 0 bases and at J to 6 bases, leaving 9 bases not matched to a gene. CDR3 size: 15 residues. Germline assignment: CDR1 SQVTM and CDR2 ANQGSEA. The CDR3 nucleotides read TGCAGCGTTGAAGATCCGGAGCGGGGGGAAGGCGAGCAGTACTTC. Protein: CSVEDPERGEGEQYF.

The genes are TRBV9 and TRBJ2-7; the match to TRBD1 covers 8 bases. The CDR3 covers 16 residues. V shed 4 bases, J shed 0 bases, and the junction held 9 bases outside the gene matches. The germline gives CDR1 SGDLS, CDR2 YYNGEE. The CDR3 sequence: CASSSRPGQASYEQYF. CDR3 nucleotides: TGTGCCAGCAGCTCTCGCCCGGGACAGGCCTCCTACGAGCAGTACTTC.

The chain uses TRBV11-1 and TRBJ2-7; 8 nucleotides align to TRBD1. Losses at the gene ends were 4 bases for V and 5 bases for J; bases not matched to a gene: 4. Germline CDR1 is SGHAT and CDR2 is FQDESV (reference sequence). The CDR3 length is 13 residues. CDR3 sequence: CASSYGQGHEQYF. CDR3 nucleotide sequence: TGTGCCAGCAGCTACGGACAGGGCCACGAGCAGTACTTC.